The 14 T cell receptor beta chains below were found in one sample sequenced in a study of blood T cell repertoires in COVID-19. Method: immunoSEQ multiplex PCR; TCRdb's copy keeps in-frame clones and lacks some. The table has approximately 270,000 clones, 88% seen once; the top ten hold around 1.4%. Sequencing was performed on peripheral blood. The receptors derive from a man older than 75 with acute or convalescent COVID-19.

The chain has TRBV6-2 or TRBV6-3 and TRBJ2-1; 7 bases align to TRBD1. With 1 base clipped from V and 2 bases from J, the junction kept 5 bases outside the gene matches. The CDR3 is 16 residues long. CDR1 and CDR2 from the germline V gene are MNHEY and SVGEGT. CDR3 sequence reads: CASSYWDSKTYNEQFF. CDR3 DNA sequence: TGTGCCAGCAGTTACTGGGACAGCAAAACCTACAATGAGCAGTTCTTC.

This clone showed up just once. The chain links TRBV5-1 to TRBJ2-1; a weak D match, TRBD1 (5 bases). The CDR3 loop spans 16 amino acids. Germline CDR1 reads SGHRS; CDR2 reads YFSETQ. V gave up 2 bases and J gave up 0 bases, with 12 bases separating them. CDR3 in amino acids: CASSLGASSSYNEQFF. CDR3 in DNA: TGCGCCAGCAGCTTAGGGGCCTCTAGCTCCTACAATGAGCAGTTCTTC.

The V call is TRBV6-5, the J call TRBJ2-3; D might be TRBD2 (7 bases). The CDR3 has 14 residues. Germline assignment: CDR1 MNHEY and CDR2 SVGAGI. V lost 7 bases, J lost 0 bases, and 11 bases lay in between. CDR3 nucleotide sequence: TGTGCCAGCACGGGGGGCGGGAGCACAGATACGCAGTATTTT. It encodes CASTGGGSTDTQYF.

The chain has TRBV18 and TRBJ1-6; D is uncertain. Trimming shortened V by 4 bases and J by 7 bases, and 11 bases separated the two germline ends. The CDR3 consists of 14 residues. Germline V gene lookup returns CDR1 KGHSH and CDR2 LQKENI. CDR3 protein: CASSRSGMNSPLHF. The DNA for the CDR3 is TGTGCCAGCTCACGGTCAGGAATGAATTCACCCCTCCACTTT.

This clone was picked up one time. The chain has TRBV5-5 and TRBJ2-7, with TRBD1 identical over 7 bases. This CDR3 contains 14 residues. J gave up 4 bases and V 0 bases, and 4 bases lay outside the gene matches. Germline V gene data show CDR1 as SGHKS and CDR2 as YYEKEE (reference sequence). The CDR3 loop reads CASSLEGGAYEQYF. The CDR3 region has the DNA TGTGCCAGCAGCTTGGAAGGGGGCGCGTACGAGCAGTACTTC.

The rearrangement joins TRBV29-1 to TRBJ1-2, with 9 bases identical to TRBD1. V was clipped by 4 bases and J by 6 bases; unmatched bases: 9. Germline V lookup: CDR1 SQVTM, CDR2 ANQGSEA. The CDR3 is made up of 14 amino acids. The DNA for the CDR3 is TGCAGCGTTGGGACAGGGGACAGGTTCCATGGCTACACCTTC. This gives the protein CSVGTGDRFHGYTF.

The chain recombines TRBV27 with TRBJ2-2; perhaps TRBD1 as D (6 bases). CDR3 length: 14 residues. Germline loops: CDR1 MNHEY, CDR2 SMNVEV (reference sequence). The V end was cut by 0 bases, the J end by 6 bases, with 8 bases between. The DNA for the CDR3 is TGTGCCAGCAGTTTATCCAGGGGCGCCGGGGAGCTGTTTTTT. Translation gives CASSLSRGAGELFF.

The chain joins TRBV19 to TRBJ1-2, with 7 bases matching TRBD1. Trimming cost V 4 bases and J 4 bases; bases outside gene matches: 3. The CDR3 totals 13 residues. Per germline, CDR1 LNHDA and CDR2 SQIVND (reference sequence). CDR3 in DNA: TGTGCCAGTAGTAGGGACAGCCGCTATGGCTACACCTTC. The encoded protein is CASSRDSRYGYTF.

The chain has TRBV19 and TRBJ1-2; a weak D match, TRBD1 (5 bases). Trimming took 3 bases from V and 4 from J, leaving 15 bases between them. The CDR3 sequence is 15 residues long. CDR1 LNHDA and CDR2 SQIVND come from the germline V gene (reference sequence). The CDR3 nucleotides are TGTGCCAGTAGTATCGGGCAGGGCGGTCCCTATGGCTACACCTTC. It translates to CASSIGQGGPYGYTF.

The chain has TRBV5-1 and TRBJ1-1; TRBD1 matches 7 bases. Germline V CDR1 and CDR2: SGHRS, YFSETQ. This CDR3 has 14 residues. Losses at the gene ends were 4 bases for V and 2 bases for J; bases not matched to a gene: 5. The CDR3 loop reads CASSETGSNTEAFF. CDR3 DNA sequence: TGCGCCAGCAGCGAGACAGGGTCCAACACTGAAGCTTTCTTT. Full variable domain (missing parts from reference TRBV5-1 and TRBJ1-1): KAGVTQTPRYLIKTRGQQVTLSCSPISGHRSVSWYQQTPGQGLQFLFEYFSETQRNKGNFPGRFSGRQFSNSRSEMNVSTLELGDSALYLCASSETGSNTEAFFGQGTRLTVV.

CDR3 loop: CASSQRLAGGADYGYTF. CDR3 in DNA: TGCGCCAGCAGCCAAAGATTGGCAGGGGGCGCAGACTATGGCTACACCTTC. The chain combines TRBV4-1 with TRBJ1-2, with TRBD1 matching 8 bases. The CDR3 totals 17 residues. CDR1 and CDR2 (germline): MGHRA, YSYEKL. V trimming: 2 bases; J trimming: 3 bases; junction bases outside the gene matches: 11.

This clone came up once. V and J are TRBV7-2 and TRBJ2-7; D is unclear. V dropped 3 bases and J dropped 6 bases, with 12 bases sitting between them. This CDR3 has 13 residues. CDR1 SGHTA and CDR2 FQGNSA come from the germline V gene. Here the CDR3 reads CASSLGTRLEQYF. As DNA, the CDR3 is TGTGCCAGCAGCTTGGGCACCCGGCTCGAGCAGTACTTC.

The chain recombines TRBV28 with TRBJ1-4; TRBD1 might be the D (5 bases). CDR3 length: 15 amino acids. Germline CDR1 is MDHEN and CDR2 is SYDVKM. Between the trimmed V and J ends, which lost 2 bases and 7 bases, there was a span of 14 bases. The CDR3 loop reads CASSLGGDGGEKLFF. CDR3 coding DNA: TGTGCCAGCAGTTTAGGCGGGGATGGGGGTGAAAAACTGTTTTTT.

The V and J genes are TRBV7-2 and TRBJ2-3, with D maybe TRBD2 (6 bases). This CDR3 has 15 residues. From germline, CDR1 is SGHTA and CDR2 FQGNSA. V lost 5 bases, J lost 0 bases, and 12 bases lay in between. DNA for the CDR3: TGTGCCAGCAGCCTTGGGACTGCTAGCACAGATACGCAGTATTTT. Encoded protein: CASSLGTASTDTQYF. Complete variable domain (other parts from reference TRBV7-2 and TRBJ2-3): GAGVSQSPSNKVTEKGKDVELRCDPISGHTALYWYRQSLGQGLEFLIYFQGNSAPDKSGLPSDRFSAERTGGSVSTLTIQRTQQEDSAVYLCASSLGTASTDTQYFGPGTRLTVL.